These T cell receptor beta chains were read from a single sample in a study of blood T cell repertoires in COVID-19. Assay: immunoSEQ multiplex PCR; the TCRdb copy retains only in-frame clones and omits some. There are around 300,000 clones in the sample; nearly 90% occur only once, and around 4.3% lies in the top ten. The source material was PBMCs or T cells enriched from blood (not recorded which). Receptor source: a woman between 18 and 29 years old with acute COVID-19. Each CDR3 is given with its conserved first and last residue. The listing skips clone size in some rows; elsewhere it reads once, few, many or a size class.

clone_size | v_call | cdr3_length | cdr3_aa
once | TRBV19 | 13 | CASSIGAGTEAFF
NA | TRBV10-3 | 14 | CAIFDRGEEAGYTF
NA | TRBV10-2 | 14 | CASSDTGLNTEAFF
NA | TRBV11-2 | 13 | CASSLDLRDGYTF
NA | TRBV6-5 | 15 | CASSYVRQNNSPLHF
NA | TRBV19 | 16 | CASRLPGTGENQPQHF
NA | TRBV11-2 | 13 | CASSFGLSTEAFF
once | TRBV9 | 15 | CASSALAGDADTQYF
NA | TRBV2 | 11 | CASSQDYGYTF
NA | TRBV4-1 | 15 | CASSQDLVVADIQYF
NA | TRBV11-2 | 14 | CASSPGTTYTEAFF
NA | TRBV6-4 | 16 | CASSAFGGSPAGGYTF
NA | TRBV19 | 13 | CASSITRDSPLHF
NA | TRBV7-9 | 13 | CASSLAFQAPLHF
NA | TRBV27 | 14 | CASSLRGRPGELFF
NA | TRBV5-1 | 15 | CASSFRGTSGHEQYF
NA | TRBV9 | 17 | CASSENNGEPSANEQFF
NA | TRBV5-5 | 15 | CASSFSAGLYNEQFF
NA | TRBV28 | 19 | CASSFPLFRGLAGYYEQYF
NA | TRBV6-4 | 15 | CASSAQGGSGNTIYF
NA | TRBV28 | 11 | CASSTGTAQYF
NA | TRBV13 | 12 | CASSPGQGENTF
NA | TRBV5-1 | 16 | CASSPRGMTGRTEAFF
NA | TRBV18 | 14 | CASSPQGRGTGYTF
NA | TRBV19 | 14 | CASSIEGAGNTIYF
NA | TRBV7-2 | 18 | CASKAYLGLAGGPDTQYF
NA | TRBV4-2 | 15 | CASSQESRGGGEQYF
NA | TRBV2 | 12 | CARGDRGYEQYF
NA | TRBV5-1 | 13 | CASSLVQGGEQYF
NA | TRBV30 | 12 | CAWSVGQGGYTF
NA | TRBV7-9 | 15 | CASSLPAGYNYGYTF
NA | TRBV5-6 | 13 | CASSLQGAPGQYF
NA | TRBV2 | 15 | CASSESGGYQRTQYF
few | TRBV19 | 14 | CASSTQDRNYGYTF
NA | TRBV7-9 | 14 | CASSGRTGYTEAFF
NA | TRBV4-1 | 17 | CASSQDWTSGRTDTQYF
NA | TRBV4-2 | 12 | CASSTREGGYTF
once | TRBV3-1/TRBV3-2 | 14 | CASSQGLGGNTIYF
NA | TRBV5-1 | 22 | CASSLGRGQAGEIGSGANVLTF
NA | TRBV19 | 17 | CASSRDRLALSRDEQYF
few | TRBV9 | 15 | CASSSGTRGSDTQYF
NA | TRBV10-3 | 17 | CAISESKKTAGNQPQHF
NA | TRBV7-6 | 17 | CASSLVPPGEATGELFF
NA | TRBV5-1 | 16 | CASSLDGLAASYEQYF
NA | TRBV9 | 16 | CASSPTSGSRSDTQYF
once | TRBV28 | 15 | CASSSTGGAVAGYTF
NA | TRBV6-5 | 12 | CASSLRDNEQFF
NA | TRBV7-9 | 15 | CASSLDLAGAGEQFF
NA | TRBV7-9 | 13 | CASSPPLSAEQYF
NA | TRBV11-2 | 16 | CASSLGENVPENEQFF
NA | TRBV19 | 14 | CASSIEQGGNEQFF
NA | TRBV27 | 15 | CASSYPGTGMTEAFF
NA | TRBV28 | 13 | CASSILFTEGYTF
NA | TRBV3-1/TRBV3-2 | 16 | CASSQARGVMNTEAFF